Presented here are 2 T cell receptor beta chains from one specimen sequenced in a study of OX40 agonist ivuxolimab in advanced cancers. Sequencing used immunoSEQ multiplex PCR; TCRdb keeps in-frame clones, though not all of them. The table lists approximately 79,000 clones, around 84% of them singletons, with roughly 2.5% in the top ten. The sample consisted of CD4+ or CD8+ T cells sorted from blood, taken in a trial of the OX40 agonist ivuxolimab. Receptors were obtained from an adult with an advanced solid tumor such as melanoma, head and neck, liver or kidney cancer.

This chain connects TRBV5-1 to TRBJ1-6; tentative D call: TRBD1 (6 bases). Germline CDR1 reads SGHRS; CDR2 reads YFSETQ. This CDR3 is 14 amino acids long. V was shortened by 5 bases and J by 9 bases, with 15 bases between the two germline ends. The CDR3 sequence: CASREGGRGSPLHF. The CDR3 DNA is TGCGCCAGCAGGGAGGGGGGAAGGGGTTCACCCCTCCACTTT. Full variable domain (missing parts from reference TRBV5-1 and TRBJ1-6): KAGVTQTPRYLIKTRGQQVTLSCSPISGHRSVSWYQQTPGQGLQFLFEYFSETQRNKGNFPGRFSGRQFSNSRSEMNVSTLELGDSALYLCASREGGRGSPLHFGNGTRLTVT.

The genes are TRBV28 and TRBJ2-5; weak D call: TRBD1 (6 bases). The ends were cut back, 5 bases at V and 4 bases at J, with 23 bases in the middle. In germline, CDR1 is MDHEN, CDR2 SYDVKM. This CDR3 spans 17 amino acids. CDR3 loop: CASSPDRTAKMRETQYF. The DNA of the CDR3 is TGTGCCAGCAGTCCGGATCGGACAGCCAAGATGCGAGAGACCCAGTACTTC.